The entry that follows covers one T cell receptor (beta chain) sequence. The data are from a study of control samples from healthy donors and cancer patients. This CDR3 comprises 12 residues. From germline, CDR1 is SGHRS and CDR2 YFSETQ. V dropped 7 bases and J dropped 3 bases, with 7 bases sitting between them. The table came from immunoSEQ multiplex PCR; TCRdb's copy has only in-frame clones and leaves some out. Of about 160,000 clones in the sample, 70% to 90% are singletons; the top ten hold about 11%. This chain links TRBV5-1 with TRBJ2-2; D gene ambiguous. The sample taken for sequencing was blood. The clonotype was recovered from a man aged 25-45 years in good health. CDR3 sequence reads: CASQLDTGELFF. Written as DNA, the CDR3 is TGCGCCAGCCAGCTGGACACCGGGGAGCTGTTTTTT.